Shown below are 23 T cell receptor beta chains from a single sample sequenced in a study of a mutant IDH1 vaccine in newly diagnosed glioma. Their antigens remain unidentified. Using immunoSEQ multiplex PCR, the repertoire was profiled, and TCRdb retains in-frame clones only, with some absent. Seen here are about 34,000 clones, about 87% observed once, and the top ten hold about 11%. Indicated time point: week 47, end of study. Mutant IDH1 20-mer peptide, at 300 ug, made up each vaccine dose, with topical imiquimod. The starting material was PBMCs, obtained from a glioma patient whose treatment included an IDH1 peptide vaccine. All receptors come from a woman aged 25 to 45 with glioma.

J is TRBJ1-6 and V is TRBV5-6, with no clear D. Trimming left V 7 bases short and J 3 bases short, with 5 bases between. Germline V gene sequence: CDR1 SGHDT, CDR2 YYEEEE. The CDR3 is 12 amino acids. The DNA for the CDR3 is TGTGCCAGCGCCCTCTATAATTCACCCCTCCACTTT. Residues: CASALYNSPLHF. Full variable domain (missing parts from reference TRBV5-6 and TRBJ1-6): DAGVTQSPTHLIKTRGQQVTLRCSPKSGHDTVSWYQQALGQGPQFIFQYYEEEERQRGNFPDRFSGHQFPNYSSELNVNALLLGDSALYLCASALYNSPLHFGNGTRLTVT.

The rearrangement uses TRBV6-5 and TRBJ1-5; D call uncertain. CDR3 length equals 13 residues. Germline V gene sequence: CDR1 MNHEY, CDR2 SVGAGI. The V gene lost 2 bases and the J gene lost 7 bases, with 9 bases spanning the gap. Here the CDR3 reads CASSYDILQPQHF. The CDR3 nucleotides read TGTGCCAGCAGTTACGACATCTTACAGCCCCAGCATTTT.

The J gene is TRBJ2-7, the V gene TRBV9; weak D call: TRBD1 (6 bases). Per the germline V gene, CDR1 is SGDLS and CDR2 is YYNGEE. The CDR3 runs to 14 residues. V lost 3 bases and J lost 2, with 12 bases in between. CDR3 DNA: TGTGCCAGCAGCGCGGAACAGGGAACCTACGAGCAGTACTTC. Its translation: CASSAEQGTYEQYF.

This chain joins TRBV19 and TRBJ1-2; the D gene is possibly TRBD1 (6 bases). The CDR3 consists of 13 residues. Trimming removed 6 bases from V and 8 bases from J, with 16 bases in between. Germline lookup yields CDR1 LNHDA and CDR2 SQIVND (reference sequence). The CDR3 DNA sequence: TGTGCCAGTAGGGGAGGGGGGATCGGCGGCTACACCTTC. Its protein is CASRGGGIGGYTF.

The genes are TRBV4-3 and TRBJ2-6; D may match TRBD1 or TRBD2 (5 bases each). Germline loops: CDR1 LGHNA, CDR2 YSLEER. V was trimmed by 1 base and J by 4 bases, leaving 11 bases between them. The CDR3 length is 16 residues. CDR3 in amino acids: CASSQGEGTGANVLTF. In nucleotides, the CDR3 is TGCGCCAGCAGCCAAGGCGAAGGGACCGGGGCCAACGTCCTGACTTTC.

The table lists this clone with a few counts. The rearrangement uses TRBV10-2 and TRBJ1-2, with 11 bases fitting TRBD1. V lost 7 bases to trimming and J lost 5 bases; unmatched junction nucleotides: 12. Germline V gene sequence: CDR1 WSHSY, CDR2 SAAADI. The CDR3 runs to 16 residues. CDR3 sequence reads: CASKGTGGETVYGYTF. The CDR3 DNA is TGCGCCAGCAAGGGGACAGGGGGTGAAACCGTGTATGGCTACACCTTC.

This clone was detected only a few times. The chain uses TRBV11-2 and TRBJ1-6, with 9 bases matching TRBD1. The J segment lost 10 bases and the V segment lost 4 bases, leaving 5 bases of the junction unmatched. The CDR3 contains 14 residues. CDR1 and CDR2 (germline): SGHAT, FQNNGV. The CDR3 loop reads CASSSTGGSSPLHF. In DNA form, the CDR3 reads TGTGCCAGCAGCTCAACAGGGGGCAGCTCACCCCTCCACTTT.

The rearrangement joins TRBV11-2 to TRBJ1-5, with D uncertain. Trimming shortened V by 4 bases and J by 1 base, and 5 bases separated the two germline ends. This CDR3 region has 13 residues. The germline V gene encodes CDR1 SGHAT and CDR2 FQNNGV. This CDR3 reads CASSSTSNQPQHF. CDR3 coding DNA: TGTGCCAGCAGCTCCACGAGCAATCAGCCCCAGCATTTT.

CDR3 loop: CASSLLGALAYGYTF. As DNA, the CDR3 is TGTGCCAGCAGCTTATTGGGGGCCCTCGCCTATGGCTACACCTTC. The V gene is TRBV7-9, the J gene TRBJ1-2, with a possible D match to TRBD1 (6 bases). Germline V gene data show CDR1 as SEHNR and CDR2 as FQNEAQ (reference sequence). V lost 2 bases, J lost 4 bases, and 14 bases lay in between. The CDR3 has 15 residues.

This clone is a singleton in its sample. The chain has TRBV7-9 and TRBJ2-3; D unclear. Germline CDR1 SEHNR, CDR2 FQNEAQ (reference sequence). The length of the CDR3 is 13 residues. The V end was cut by 5 bases, the J end by 2 bases, with 8 bases between. The CDR3 sequence: CASSPDPTDTQYF. For the CDR3, the DNA is TGTGCCAGCAGCCCGGACCCCACAGATACGCAGTATTTT.

This clone was counted once. Other DNA sequences within the sample encode an identical CDR3. The chain recombines TRBV30 with TRBJ2-5, with 7 bases aligning to TRBD2. Trimming at V came to 1 base and at J to 5 bases, leaving 4 bases not matched to a gene. The CDR3 contains 13 residues. Germline-derived CDR1 and CDR2 are GTSNPN and SVGIG (reference sequence). The CDR3: CAWSGGGSETQYF. The CDR3 coding sequence is TGTGCCTGGAGTGGGGGAGGGTCCGAGACCCAGTACTTC.

A single count supports this clone. The rearrangement links TRBV6-1 to TRBJ2-3, with TRBD2 identical over 10 bases. The CDR3 totals 14 residues. V shed 7 bases, J shed 4 bases, and the junction held 5 bases outside the gene matches. Germline-derived CDR1 and CDR2 are MNHNS and SASEGT. This chain's CDR3 is CASTSGGASDTQYF. DNA of the CDR3: TGTGCCAGCACCAGCGGGGGGGCTTCAGATACGCAGTATTTT.

The chain couples TRBV7-9 to TRBJ1-5; D is unresolved. CDR3 size: 12 residues. V shed 3 bases and J shed 13 bases, with 13 bases lying between them. Germline V lookup: CDR1 SEHNR, CDR2 FQNEAQ (reference sequence). CDR3 sequence: CASSFNEAGQHF. The CDR3 coding sequence is TGTGCCAGCAGCTTCAATGAGGCGGGACAGCATTTT.

This chain joins TRBV4-1 and TRBJ2-7; D is uncertain. V shed 4 bases and J shed 7 bases, with 23 bases lying between them. The CDR3 totals 16 residues. CDR1 is MGHRA, CDR2 YSYEKL, per germline. CDR3 protein: CASSRFPPPSNREQYF. The CDR3 coding sequence is TGCGCCAGCAGCCGTTTCCCGCCCCCTAGTAATCGGGAGCAGTACTTC.

The chain carries TRBV18 and TRBJ2-2; D is unclear. The CDR3 totals 8 residues. Germline-derived CDR1 and CDR2 are KGHSH and LQKENI. V lost 11 bases and J lost 9, with 4 bases in between. This CDR3 reads CAERELFF. CDR3 bases: TGTGCCGAGCGGGAGCTGTTTTTT.

J is TRBJ1-2 and V is TRBV29-1; the D is unclear. V lost 4 bases and J lost 2, with 5 bases in between. Germline CDR1 is SQVTM and CDR2 is ANQGSEA. The CDR3 loop spans 11 amino acids. CDR3 amino acids: CSVARNYGYTF. In nucleotides, the CDR3 is TGCAGCGTTGCCAGAAACTATGGCTACACCTTC.

The J gene is TRBJ1-1, the V gene TRBV13, with no clear D. Per the germline V gene, CDR1 is PRHDT and CDR2 is FYEKMQ (reference sequence). Trimming left V 5 bases short and J 0 bases short, with 16 bases between. The length of the CDR3 is 16 residues. CDR3 region: CASSALRSSLNTEAFF. For the CDR3, the DNA is TGTGCCAGCAGCGCCCTACGAAGCTCTTTGAACACTGAAGCTTTCTTT.

This chain joins TRBV30 and TRBJ1-3; D ambiguous. Germline loops: CDR1 GTSNPN, CDR2 SVGIG (reference sequence). This CDR3 has 13 residues. V dropped 1 base and J dropped 4 bases, with 8 bases sitting between them. CDR3 nucleotides: TGTGCCTGGAGTGGAGGTGGCGGAAACACCATATATTTT. Its translation: CAWSGGGGNTIYF. Full variable domain (outside the CDR3, taken from reference TRBV30 and TRBJ1-3): SQTIHQWPATLVQPVGSPLSLECTVEGTSNPNLYWYRQAAGRGLQLLFYSVGIGQISSEVPQNLSASRPQDRQFILSSKKLLLSDSGFYLCAWSGGGGNTIYFGEGSWLTVV.

The chain recombines TRBV7-2 with TRBJ2-7; TRBD2 agrees at 9 bases. V lost 1 base and J lost 0; bases outside the gene matches: 7. CDR1 is SGHTA and CDR2 is FQGNSA in the germline V gene. CDR3 length equals 17 residues. The CDR3 DNA reads as TGTGCCAGCAGCTTAGTTCCCTTTAGCGGGGGCTCCTACGAGCAGTACTTC. It encodes CASSLVPFSGGSYEQYF.

The chain links TRBV29-1 to TRBJ2-5; 7 positions match TRBD2. This CDR3 is built from 14 residues. Looked up from germline, CDR1 is SQVTM and CDR2 is ANQGSEA. After removal of 6 bases from V and 5 bases from J, the junction contained 12 bases not matched to a gene. CDR3 sequence (DNA): TGCAGCGTGGCGTCGCAGGGAGGGTGGGAGACCCAGTACTTC. It encodes CSVASQGGWETQYF.

The chain recombines TRBV5-6 with TRBJ1-5, with D unresolved. Trimming pared 0 bases from V and 2 bases from J, leaving 12 bases between. This CDR3 region has 16 residues. Per the germline V gene, CDR1 is SGHDT and CDR2 is YYEEEE. The CDR3 nucleotides read TGTGCCAGCAGCTTGGGAGGGCGGTGGGGCAATCAGCCCCAGCATTTT. Its translation is CASSLGGRWGNQPQHF.

The V call is TRBV5-4, the J call TRBJ1-6; D not certain. The V and J ends lost 3 bases and 6 bases respectively, with 13 bases between them. Per germline, CDR1 SGHNT and CDR2 YYREEE (reference sequence). There are 15 residues in the CDR3. DNA for the CDR3: TGTGCCAGCAGCTCACTGACCGGGAGTAATTCACCCCTCCACTTT. The encoded protein is CASSSLTGSNSPLHF.

The CDR3 loop reads CASSLALPGTSGGNTGELFF. CDR3 in DNA: TGTGCCAGCAGCTTAGCCCTTCCCGGGACTAGCGGGGGGAACACCGGGGAGCTGTTTTTT. This sequence joins TRBV7-6 and TRBJ2-2, with 14 bases that match TRBD2. Germline V gene sequence: CDR1 SGHVS, CDR2 FNYEAQ. V was pared by 0 bases and J by 1 base, with 7 bases of the junction left unmatched. CDR3 length equals 20 residues.